This TCR beta chain was sequenced in a study of blood T cell repertoires in COVID-19. Study-wide context: Acute and convalescent COVID-19 specimens originated in the United States, Italy and Spain. PBMCs, B-cell-depleted T cells, or T cells provided the cDNA or gDNA that made up the material.

As processed by the authors: Nucleated cell number was recorded as an estimate derived from reference gene primer amplification. Some clones are missing from TCRdb's copy, which holds only in-frame ones; the method was immunoSEQ multiplex PCR. V and J calls and clone size follow that table, whereas D and trimming were derived from the DNA. Altogether a few hundred thousand clones are present, about nine tenths being singletons, with the ten largest covering 0.6%. Per germline, CDR1 SGHDT and CDR2 YYEEEE. V dropped 3 bases and J dropped 4 bases, with 13 bases sitting between them. There are 14 residues in the CDR3. Clinical histories supplied by participants themselves formed the basis of cohort assignment. In this sample, this clone turned up once.

Sequencing used PBMCs or T cells enriched from blood (not recorded which). The chain has TRBV5-6 and TRBJ1-2; weak D call: TRBD1 (6 bases). The clonotype originates from a man in his late teens or twenties who had recovered from COVID-19. The CDR3 reads CASSSSGTSYGYTF. DNA of the CDR3: TGTGCCAGCAGCTCTTCCGGGACAAGCTATGGCTACACCTTC.